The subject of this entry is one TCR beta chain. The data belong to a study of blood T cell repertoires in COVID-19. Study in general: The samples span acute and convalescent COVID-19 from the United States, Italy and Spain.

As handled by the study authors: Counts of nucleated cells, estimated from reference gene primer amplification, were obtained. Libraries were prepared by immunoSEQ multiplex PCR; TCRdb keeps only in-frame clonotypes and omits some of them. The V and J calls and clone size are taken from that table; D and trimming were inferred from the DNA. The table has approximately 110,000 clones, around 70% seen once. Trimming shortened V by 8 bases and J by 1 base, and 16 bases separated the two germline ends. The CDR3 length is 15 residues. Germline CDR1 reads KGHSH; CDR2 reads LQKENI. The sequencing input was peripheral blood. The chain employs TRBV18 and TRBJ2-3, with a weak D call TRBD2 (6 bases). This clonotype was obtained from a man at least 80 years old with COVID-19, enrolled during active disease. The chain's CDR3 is CASGGRGEGTDTQYF. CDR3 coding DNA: TGTGCCAGCGGTGGGCGGGGAGAAGGCACAGATACGCAGTATTTT.